This T cell receptor (beta chain) was found in a study of STAT3 mutations in large granular lymphocyte leukemia. Study-wide context: Roughly half of the longitudinally sequenced T-LGLL patients carried detectable canonical activating STAT3 mutations. More than half of T-LGLL patients received immunosuppressive therapy. Overall study results and limits: TCR clonotype switching after therapy occurred in about 35% of the 18 patients. At least one immunodominant TCR beta clonotype appeared in every T-cell large granular lymphocyte leukemia patient.

V lost 5 bases to trimming and J lost 6 bases, with 22 bases between them. The CDR3 extends over 16 amino acids. Germline-derived CDR1 and CDR2 are KGHSH and LQKENI. Average productive template count per sample was about 40,773. This table comes from immunoSEQ multiplex PCR, and its TCRdb copy is limited to in-frame clones, with some not included. The data hold almost 25,000 clones, with about 94% observed a single time. About this clone: Its antigen remains unidentified.

The genes are TRBV18 and TRBJ1-1; D call uncertain. This TCR was recovered from a man between 40 and 49 years old with T-cell large granular lymphocyte leukemia. Some clones in this sample may be carry-over from other donors' samples. The specimen was peripheral blood mononuclear cells. CDR3 in amino acids: CASSTTGPGLPAEAFF. CDR3 nucleotide sequence: TGTGCCAGCTCAACCACCGGGCCCGGACTCCCCGCTGAAGCTTTCTTT.